This TCR beta chain was sequenced in a study of blood T cell repertoires in COVID-19. Study information: COVID-19 samples, acute and convalescent, were from the United States, Italy and Spain. PBMCs, B-cell-depleted T cells, or T cells provided the cDNA or gDNA that made up the material.

Seattle participants joined during active infection and were tracked over time. In the original workflow: Amplifying reference gene primers gave estimates of nucleated cell counts. Assay used: immunoSEQ multiplex PCR; TCRdb lists only in-frame clones, some missing. V and J calls and clone size are given by that table; D and trimming were obtained from the DNA. The sample has about 96,000 clones, around 90% seen once. The V end was cut by 6 bases, the J end by 8 bases, with 17 bases between. CDR1 is SGHVS, CDR2 FNYEAQ, per germline. This CDR3 contains 15 residues. The specimen sequenced was peripheral blood. The sequence came from a human donor with COVID-19, enrolled during active disease. The donor label of this sample is uncertain. The chain combines TRBV7-6 with TRBJ1-6; D is possibly TRBD1 (6 bases). The CDR3 DNA follows: TGTGCCAGCAGTCAGGGGCCCGGTGGGGATTCACCCCTCCACTTT. Translation gives CASSQGPGGDSPLHF.